This T cell receptor (beta chain) is from a study of shared clonotypes between healthy human individuals. With respect to this clone: Its antigen is not known.

V gave up 2 bases and J gave up 0 bases, with 5 bases separating them. There are 14 residues in the CDR3. The V gene's germline CDR1 is MNHNS and CDR2 SASEGT. Study-level findings and limits: Generation probability values for non-shared clonotypes were lower than those for clonotypes shared by all four donors.

Profiled with immunoSEQ multiplex PCR; TCRdb holds only in-frame clones, not every one. The sample records some 2 million clones, approximately 95% being singletons. CD8 cells classed as naive were CD45RO-negative and positively selected for CCR7, excluding terminally differentiated effector memory CD45RA+ cells. Sample: naive CD8+ T cells sorted from blood. The V and J genes are TRBV6-1 and TRBJ1-3; unclear D gene. The receptor was isolated from a man between 18 and 29 years old in good health. The CDR3 DNA reads TGTGCCAGCAGTGAACTTCTCTCTGGAAACACCATATATTTT. Amino acids: CASSELLSGNTIYF.